The 15 T cell receptor beta chains reported below all come from one sample, sequenced in a study of T cells in Graves' hyperthyroidism and ophthalmopathy. TCR beta CDR3 region amplification was performed from RNA transcripts. The primer set for the first-round RT-PCR of the TCR CDR3 was HTBI. TCRdb redid the calling of the multiplex PCR reads with MiXCR, one entry per CDR3 protein. The sample has 400,000 or so distinct CDR3 sequences; roughly 15% are singletons. Specimen: blood. All receptors come from a woman aged 25 to 39 with Graves' ophthalmopathy.

This clonotype was recorded at least ten times. This chain connects TRBV6-1 to TRBJ2-7; D unresolved. The CDR3 loop spans 13 amino acids. The germline V gene has CDR1 MNHNS and CDR2 SASEGT. V was cut by 9 bases and J by 3 bases, with 15 bases left in between. The CDR3 loop reads CASNDGRSYEQYF. In DNA, the CDR3 is TGTGCCAGTAACGACGGACGAAGCTACGAGCAGTACTTC.

This clonotype was observed many times. This rearrangement joins TRBV12-3 or TRBV12-4 to TRBJ2-7, with TRBD1 matching 9 bases. J gave up 8 bases and V 5 bases, and 10 bases lay outside the gene matches. The CDR3 covers 14 residues. CDR3 in amino acids: CASSRDRDGGQQYF. CDR3 coding DNA: TGTGCCAGCAGTCGGGACAGGGACGGCGGCCAGCAGTACTTC.

This clonotype was observed at least ten times. This sequence joins TRBV30 and TRBJ1-5; no clear D. V gave up 3 bases and J gave up 7 bases, with 13 bases separating them. CDR3 length: 13 amino acids. CDR1 is GTSNPN, CDR2 SVGIG, per germline (reference sequence). The CDR3 coding sequence is TGTGCCTGGAGCGTCGGGGAGTGGCAGCCCCAGCATTTT. Translated, it gives CAWSVGEWQPQHF.

At least ten counts were recorded for this clonotype. The chain links TRBV5-1 to TRBJ2-7; 7 nucleotides line up with TRBD1. The germline CDR1 and CDR2 sequences are SGHRS and YFSETQ. The CDR3 covers 12 residues. Unmatched junction bases numbered 5, after V lost 6 bases and J lost 5 bases. In DNA, the CDR3 is TGCGCCAGCAACAGGGGTCCGAACGAGCAGTACTTC. Translating gives CASNRGPNEQYF.

Many counts were recorded for this clonotype. The chain combines TRBV2 with TRBJ2-5; 8 bases are shared with TRBD1. With V trimmed by 7 bases and J by 5 bases, 9 bases remained unmatched. The CDR3 extends over 14 amino acids. CDR1 and CDR2 (germline): SNHLY, FYNNEI. CDR3 sequence reads: CASIRTGNSETQYF. CDR3 bases: TGTGCCAGCATTCGGACAGGGAACTCTGAGACCCAGTACTTC. The complete variable domain, with remaining parts taken from reference TRBV2 and TRBJ2-5, reads EPEVTQTPSHQVTQMGQEVILRCVPISNHLYFYWYRQILGQKVEFLVSFYNNEISEKSEIFDDQFSVERPDGSNFTLKIRSTKLEDSAMYFCASIRTGNSETQYFGPGTRLLVL.

This clonotype came up many times. This chain joins TRBV6-1 and TRBJ2-4, with TRBD1 identical over 8 bases. This CDR3 has 16 residues. Germline CDR1 reads MNHNS; CDR2 reads SASEGT. Trimming at V came to 4 bases and at J to 1 base, leaving 6 bases not matched to a gene. CDR3 in DNA: TGTGCCAGCAGTGGCCACAGGGGGGCTGCCAAAAACATTCAGTACTTC. Translation: CASSGHRGAAKNIQYF.

Many counts were recorded for this clonotype. The V and J genes are TRBV7-2 and TRBJ2-5, with D perhaps TRBD1 or TRBD2 (5 bases each). Germline-derived CDR1 and CDR2 are SGHTA and FQGNSA. V lost 1 base and J 5 bases, leaving 11 bases between the germline ends. The CDR3 is 14 amino acids. CDR3 sequence (DNA): TGTGCCAGCAGCTTAGGGGGGACGGGGGAGACCCAGTACTTC. It encodes CASSLGGTGETQYF.

This clonotype was recorded many times. V usage is TRBV7-8 and J usage is TRBJ1-1; TRBD1 matches 7 bases. Germline V CDR1 and CDR2: SGHVS, FQNEAQ. V was clipped by 10 bases and J by 1 base; unmatched bases: 9. This CDR3 region has 14 residues. CDR3 DNA: TGTGCCACCAAGGAGGGGGCGGCGAACACTGAAGCTTTCTTT. This sequence encodes CATKEGAANTEAFF.

The sample holds a few counts of this clonotype. V and J are TRBV6-1 and TRBJ2-5; 8 nucleotides agree with TRBD1. V was clipped by 5 bases and J by 5 bases; unmatched bases: 10. There are 15 residues in the CDR3. From germline, CDR1 is MNHNS and CDR2 SASEGT. The CDR3 nucleotides read TGTGCCAGCAGTCAAGGACAGGGAAGAGGGGAGACCCAGTACTTC. This gives the protein CASSQGQGRGETQYF.

This clonotype was detected many times. This sequence joins TRBV28 and TRBJ2-5, with D perhaps given as TRBD1 or TRBD2 (5 bases each). V was clipped by 6 bases and J by 1 base, with 12 bases between them. The CDR3 sequence is 14 residues long. CDR1 MDHEN and CDR2 SYDVKM come from the germline V gene. The CDR3 here is CASSETGTQETQYF. For the CDR3, the DNA is TGTGCCAGCAGCGAAACCGGGACCCAAGAGACCCAGTACTTC.

This clonotype was observed many times. The chain carries TRBV14 and TRBJ2-1; D gene ambiguous. CDR1 SGHDN and CDR2 FVKESK come from the germline V gene. This CDR3 is built from 16 residues. The V gene lost 1 base and the J gene lost 9 bases, with 19 bases spanning the gap. The CDR3 protein is CASSQVRRAGVGEQFF. The CDR3 coding sequence is TGTGCCAGCAGCCAAGTCCGACGCGCCGGCGTTGGTGAGCAGTTCTTC.

This clonotype was counted a few times. This chain links TRBV7-9 with TRBJ1-1; a weak D match, TRBD1 (5 bases). The CDR3 length is 16 residues. Germline V gene lookup returns CDR1 SEHNR and CDR2 FQNEAQ (reference sequence). Trimming left V 1 base short and J 4 bases short, with 16 bases between. CDR3 amino acids: CASSLGDLAAGTEAFF. The CDR3 DNA follows: TGTGCCAGCAGCTTAGGGGACTTGGCAGCGGGCACTGAAGCTTTCTTT.

Ten or more counts support this clonotype. This chain connects TRBV18 to TRBJ2-7; 10 nucleotides line up with TRBD2. The V segment lost 4 bases and the J segment 0 bases; nucleotides outside the gene matches: 15. Germline V CDR1 and CDR2: KGHSH, LQKENI. The CDR3 is 19 residues long. The DNA of the CDR3 is TGTGCCAGCTCACTTCCGAAGGGTACTAGCGGGGTGAGCTCCTACGAGCAGTACTTC. It codes for CASSLPKGTSGVSSYEQYF.

The J gene is TRBJ2-2, the V gene TRBV6-1, with unresolved D. The V end was cut by 5 bases, the J end by 5 bases, with 9 bases between. Germline V CDR1 and CDR2: MNHNS, SASEGT. The CDR3 extends over 13 amino acids. The CDR3 DNA is TGTGCCAGCAGTCCCATTGCGACCGGGGAGCTGTTTTTT. It is translated as CASSPIATGELFF.

The sample holds a few counts of this clonotype. The chain couples TRBV20-1 to TRBJ1-2; 7 bases line up with TRBD1. This CDR3 has 16 residues. Germline assignment: CDR1 DFQATT and CDR2 SNEGSKA (reference sequence). J gave up 5 bases and V 0 bases, and 12 bases lay outside the gene matches. The CDR3 reads CSARETGRRFPYGYTF. The CDR3 bases are TGCAGTGCTAGAGAGACAGGGCGTAGATTCCCTTATGGCTACACCTTC.